A selection of T cell receptor beta chains follows, all from one sample in a study of read filtering for tumor transcriptome and immune sequencing. MiXCR, run by TCRdb on the reads, gives a single entry per CDR3 protein. The sample consists of 50,000 or so distinct CDR3 sequences, about 19% of them appearing once. Source material: a population of CD138-negative cells sorted from bone marrow. These receptors came from a donor aged 40 or older with multiple myeloma. Each CDR3 is given without its conserved first and last residue.

V gene: TRBV20-1; J gene: TRBJ2-1; CDR3 protein: GATSNRQRQF
V gene: TRBV29-1; J gene: TRBJ1-1; CDR3 protein: SGRQGMNTEAF
V gene: TRBV3-1; J gene: TRBJ2-7; CDR3 protein: ASSRTRGTGSYEQY
V gene: TRBV19; J gene: TRBJ1-5; CDR3 protein: ASSGTGVQPQH
V gene: TRBV29-1; J gene: TRBJ2-2; CDR3 protein: SVANTGELF
V gene: TRBV7-8; J gene: TRBJ2-3; CDR3 protein: ASRGIGERELYTSTDTQY
V gene: TRBV7-9; J gene: TRBJ1-4; CDR3 protein: ASSLAGAGGGEKLF
V gene: TRBV29-1; J gene: TRBJ1-1; CDR3 protein: SVVIGTEGTEAF
V gene: TRBV11-2; J gene: TRBJ2-3; CDR3 protein: AGSLGRSDTQY
V gene: TRBV29-1; J gene: TRBJ1-1; CDR3 protein: SAARPDRGGGNTEAF
V gene: TRBV10-3; J gene: TRBJ2-1; CDR3 protein: AISVGIAGANEQF
V gene: TRBV29-1; J gene: TRBJ2-7; CDR3 protein: SGGMGSYEQY
V gene: TRBV7-9; J gene: TRBJ2-1; CDR3 protein: ASSLVIGVSEYNEQF
V gene: TRBV14; J gene: TRBJ2-1; CDR3 protein: ASSRGTGGYNEQF
V gene: TRBV5-1; J gene: TRBJ2-3; CDR3 protein: AGSGQQPSTDTQY
V gene: TRBV19; J gene: TRBJ2-6; CDR3 protein: ASSMGDRGSGANVLT
V gene: TRBV6-5; J gene: TRBJ2-1; CDR3 protein: ASSATSGGYNEQF
V gene: TRBV18; J gene: TRBJ2-7; CDR3 protein: ASSPGLAGLKEQY
V gene: TRBV7-2; J gene: TRBJ2-1; CDR3 protein: ASSRLSGSDEQF
V gene: TRBV14; J gene: TRBJ2-3; CDR3 protein: ASSWVSADTQY
V gene: TRBV29-1; J gene: TRBJ2-1; CDR3 protein: SVTTWRALHNEQF
V gene: TRBV5-1; J gene: TRBJ2-7; CDR3 protein: ASSYGLARYYEQY
V gene: TRBV19; J gene: TRBJ2-5; CDR3 protein: AGSISWQQETQY
V gene: TRBV29-1; J gene: TRBJ2-5; CDR3 protein: SVAPSIETQY
V gene: TRBV3-1; J gene: TRBJ2-1; CDR3 protein: ASSQRGGPRQEQF
V gene: TRBV20-1; J gene: TRBJ2-2; CDR3 protein: SAREPTGQGTGELF
V gene: TRBV2; J gene: TRBJ2-3; CDR3 protein: ASSGRGGPDTQY
V gene: TRBV7-8; J gene: TRBJ2-1; CDR3 protein: ASSFRDKQF
V gene: TRBV7-3; J gene: TRBJ2-1; CDR3 protein: ASSLTSGLPYNEQF
V gene: TRBV5-4; J gene: TRBJ2-1; CDR3 protein: ASSLQGPLNEQF
V gene: TRBV20-1; J gene: TRBJ2-4; CDR3 protein: SAVAKNIQY
V gene: TRBV6-1; J gene: TRBJ2-7; CDR3 protein: ASSESGGLYEQY
V gene: TRBV7-8; J gene: TRBJ2-3; CDR3 protein: ASSETGTVTDTQY
V gene: TRBV5-1; J gene: TRBJ2-7; CDR3 protein: ASSLSGLAGDEQY
V gene: TRBV7-2; J gene: TRBJ1-1; CDR3 protein: ASSRGPYYGSF
V gene: TRBV19; J gene: TRBJ2-1; CDR3 protein: ASSPFREGDEQF
V gene: TRBV30; J gene: TRBJ1-1; CDR3 protein: AWSPRGRRAEAF
V gene: TRBV20-1; J gene: TRBJ1-1; CDR3 protein: SARDGGLTEAF
V gene: TRBV7-9; J gene: TRBJ2-1; CDR3 protein: ASSRGWGNSYNEQF
V gene: TRBV19; J gene: TRBJ1-2; CDR3 protein: ASSMSAAFNYGYT
V gene: TRBV20-1; J gene: TRBJ1-3; CDR3 protein: SARDFRGRNTIY
V gene: TRBV10-3; J gene: TRBJ1-1; CDR3 protein: AMRNEAF
V gene: TRBV30; J gene: TRBJ1-2; CDR3 protein: AWSVRSNYGYT
V gene: TRBV20-1; J gene: TRBJ2-1; CDR3 protein: SARAGATYNEQF
V gene: TRBV29-1; J gene: TRBJ2-7; CDR3 protein: SVEVGPNEQY
V gene: TRBV11-2; J gene: TRBJ2-1; CDR3 protein: ASSLRGMQDNEQF
V gene: TRBV2; J gene: TRBJ2-2; CDR3 protein: ASDNQGSTGELL
V gene: TRBV12-3/TRBV12-4; J gene: TRBJ2-7; CDR3 protein: ASLGAGPYEQY
V gene: TRBV20-1; J gene: TRBJ1-1; CDR3 protein: SARPGQTGTEAF
V gene: TRBV20-1; J gene: TRBJ1-2; CDR3 protein: SARAGNYGYI
V gene: TRBV20-1; J gene: TRBJ2-7; CDR3 protein: SARDLAGFYEQY
V gene: TRBV19; J gene: TRBJ2-4; CDR3 protein: ASSMPSGRARTKNIQY
V gene: TRBV7-8; J gene: TRBJ2-7; CDR3 protein: ASSFGPSGYEQY
V gene: TRBV28; J gene: TRBJ2-3; CDR3 protein: ASSLMDTQY
V gene: TRBV5-1; J gene: TRBJ1-1; CDR3 protein: ASSDSLNTEAF
V gene: TRBV6-2/TRBV6-3; J gene: TRBJ2-4; CDR3 protein: ASSWGISGDYKQIQY
V gene: TRBV5-1; J gene: TRBJ2-3; CDR3 protein: ASNSGTSGTDTQY
V gene: TRBV27; J gene: TRBJ2-7; CDR3 protein: ASSPSARQGAGGEQY